Shown below are 2 T cell receptor beta chains from a single sample sequenced in a study of response to subunit inactivated influenza vaccine. TCRdb re-called the RT-PCR reads with MiXCR, one entry per CDR3 protein. In the table there are 450,000 to 700,000 distinct CDR3 sequences, around 13% of which are singletons. The source was PBMCs from blood, collected about 11 days after vaccination. The source is a man in his fifties who received an inactivated influenza vaccine.

This clonotype has a single count. This chain joins TRBV28 and TRBJ2-5, with 9 bases aligning to TRBD2. After removal of 10 bases from V and 1 base from J, the junction contained 10 bases not matched to a gene. The CDR3 contains 15 residues. Germline V CDR1 and CDR2: MDHEN, SYDVKM. This CDR3 is CANSLAGDVQETQYF. In nucleotides, the CDR3 is TGTGCCAACAGCTTAGCGGGGGACGTCCAAGAGACCCAGTACTTC. Using reference TRBV28 and TRBJ2-5 for the parts outside the CDR3, the full variable domain is DVKVTQSSRYLVKRTGEKVFLECVQDMDHENMFWYRQDPGLGLRLIYFSYDVKMKEKGDIPEGYSVSREKKERFSLILESASTNQTSMYLCANSLAGDVQETQYFGPGTRLLVL.

The genes are TRBV7-2 and TRBJ1-4; 9 positions match TRBD1. This CDR3 has 16 amino acids. Unmatched junction bases numbered 11, after V lost 3 bases and J lost 9 bases. Germline CDR1 is SGHTA and CDR2 is FQGNSA. CDR3 protein: CASSLESTGGRKKLFF. DNA for the CDR3: TGTGCCAGCAGCTTGGAATCGACAGGGGGACGTAAAAAACTGTTTTTT.